These T cell receptor beta chains were read from a single sample in a study of T cells expressing NK-cell markers. TCRdb reprocessed the 5' RACE reads and keeps a single row for each CDR3 protein, giving no DNA. The sample table includes about 260,000 distinct CDR3 sequences. Sequenced input: blood T cells: a sorted CD56 or NKG2C T cell subset, CD4+ or CD8+ T cells, or bulk PBMC T cells (not recorded which). The origin of the receptors is a man between 18 and 29 years old in good health. Each CDR3 is given with its conserved first and last residue.

J,V,CDR3
TRBJ2-3,TRBV28,CASIGDGTDTQYF
TRBJ2-1,TRBV7-2,CASSLGVDREQFF
TRBJ1-5,TRBV12-3/TRBV12-4,CASSLGQNNQPQHF
TRBJ2-3,TRBV7-2,CASSLGTTTDTQYF
TRBJ2-1,TRBV4-1,CASSQDRVAITYNEQFF
TRBJ1-3,TRBV7-2,CASSPRPLDHRNTIYF
TRBJ2-3,TRBV29-1,CSVGGRGDTQYF
TRBJ2-2,TRBV27,CASSLAGRDTGELFF
TRBJ2-7,TRBV20-1,CSARHSVISEQYF
TRBJ2-1,TRBV12-3/TRBV12-4,CASSQLRLAGGNEQFF
TRBJ2-5,TRBV10-3,CAISGQTREETQYF
TRBJ2-7,TRBV20-1,CSAAPGTGGDEQYF
TRBJ2-5,TRBV7-2,CASSPQRAQETQYF
TRBJ2-2,TRBV9,CASSVDGTGALMGELFF
TRBJ2-1,TRBV6-1,CASSELIAGGPREQFF
TRBJ2-1,TRBV5-1,CASRRTGLAGGKNEQFF
TRBJ2-1,TRBV11-1,CASSQRPGFVGNEQFF
TRBJ1-4,TRBV29-1,CSVVYRASNEKLFF
TRBJ2-3,TRBV2,CASSLGGLLTDTQYF
TRBJ2-2,TRBV14,CASSRGWTATGELFF
TRBJ2-5,TRBV21-1,CASSITSGQETQYF
TRBJ1-5,TRBV5-1,CASSEGWESNQPQHF
TRBJ2-3,TRBV11-2,CASSLTLDRSDTQYF
TRBJ2-2,TRBV12-3/TRBV12-4,CASSTSGSNTGELFF
TRBJ1-1,TRBV12-3/TRBV12-4,CASTPSPGNTEAFF
TRBJ1-3,TRBV18,CASSPPGTGILGNTIYF
TRBJ2-1,TRBV15,CATSSGGGREQFF
TRBJ1-5,TRBV20-1,CSTGQGARGVNQPQHF
TRBJ1-5,TRBV29-1,CSVGGGVSNQPQHF
TRBJ2-3,TRBV7-2,CASSLLAGNPPTDTQYF
TRBJ2-4,TRBV6-1,CASSKSPESKNIQYF
TRBJ2-1,TRBV19,CASSIAGGSYNEQFF
TRBJ2-4,TRBV27,CASSLGEDRNIQYF
TRBJ1-1,TRBV20-1,CSARSLGGTEAFF
TRBJ1-1,TRBV6-2/TRBV6-3,CASRMTGPNTEAFF
TRBJ2-5,TRBV9,CASSPRGQGQETQYF
TRBJ1-2,TRBV25-1,CASSDITLGYTF
TRBJ2-5,TRBV6-5,CASSYGTRETQYF
TRBJ2-2,TRBV12-3/TRBV12-4,CASRQSGRGAGELFF
TRBJ1-5,TRBV20-1,CSARVLGGVNQPQHF
TRBJ2-5,TRBV20-1,CSASQGGGLQTQYF
TRBJ2-1,TRBV19,CASSITGTGPSYNEQFF
TRBJ2-3,TRBV5-1,CASSLALAFTTDTQYF
TRBJ1-2,TRBV5-4,CASSLPTGPSPGGYTF
TRBJ2-4,TRBV29-1,CSVGGGGKNIQYF